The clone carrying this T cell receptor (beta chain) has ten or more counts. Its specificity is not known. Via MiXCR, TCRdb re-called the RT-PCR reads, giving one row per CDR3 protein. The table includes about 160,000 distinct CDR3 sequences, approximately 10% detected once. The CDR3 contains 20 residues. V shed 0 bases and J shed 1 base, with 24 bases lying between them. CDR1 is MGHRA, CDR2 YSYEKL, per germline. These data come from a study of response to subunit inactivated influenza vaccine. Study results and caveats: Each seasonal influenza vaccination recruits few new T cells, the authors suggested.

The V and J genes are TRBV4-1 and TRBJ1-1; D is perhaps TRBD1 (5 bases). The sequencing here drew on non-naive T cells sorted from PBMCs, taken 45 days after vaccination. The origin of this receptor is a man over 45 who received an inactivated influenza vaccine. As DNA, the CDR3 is TGCGCCAGCAGCCAAGATAGGAGGAGACTACCGGGACCCCGGAACACTGAAGCTTTCTTT. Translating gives CASSQDRRRLPGPRNTEAFF.